A single sample gave rise to the 26 T cell receptor beta chains below, sequenced in a study of OX40 agonist ivuxolimab in advanced cancers. Clones were sequenced by immunoSEQ multiplex PCR, and TCRdb holds only the in-frame ones, with some missing. In the table there are about 65,000 clones, over 85% of which are singletons. The specimen was CD4+ or CD8+ T cells sorted from blood, collected in a trial of the OX40 agonist ivuxolimab. These receptors were taken from an adult with an advanced solid tumor such as melanoma, head and neck, liver or kidney cancer.

The rearrangement uses TRBV5-1 and TRBJ2-2; D remains unclear. V lost 5 bases and J 6 bases, leaving 11 bases between the germline ends. Germline-derived CDR1 and CDR2 are SGHRS and YFSETQ. The CDR3 extends over 13 amino acids. CDR3 bases: TGCGCCAGCAGTCCGGACCGACCCGGGGAGCTGTTTTTT. This codes for CASSPDRPGELFF.

The chain links TRBV7-9 to TRBJ1-2; D not certain. The V end lost 6 bases, the J end lost 6 bases, and 8 bases lay between the germline ends. Germline V CDR1 and CDR2: SEHNR, FQNEAQ (reference sequence). The CDR3 spans 11 residues. CDR3 DNA sequence: TGTGCCAGCAGAATACAAGATGGCTACACCTTC. Its translation is CASRIQDGYTF.

The V gene is TRBV21-1, the J gene TRBJ2-7; the tabulated D call, TRBD1, remains unverified against the DNA. TRBV21-1 is given as a pseudogene. This CDR3 has 13 amino acids. CDR3 residues: CASSKDRGDEQYF. DNA for the CDR3: TGTGCCAGCAGCAAGGACAGGGGGGACGAGCAGTACTTC.

The chain has TRBV5-4 and TRBJ1-6; unclear D gene. CDR3 length equals 14 residues. Per the germline V gene, CDR1 is SGHNT and CDR2 is YYREEE (reference sequence). With 0 bases removed from V and 6 bases from J, the gap between germline ends came to 7 bases. DNA for the CDR3: TGTGCCAGCAGCTTGGATGGTCTTAATTCACCCCTCCACTTT. Amino acids: CASSLDGLNSPLHF.

The chain combines TRBV9 with TRBJ2-5, with 10 bases that match TRBD2. TRBJ2-7 explains the end of the DNA better; the J call may be wrong. This CDR3 comprises 18 residues. Germline CDR1 reads SGDLS; CDR2 reads YYNGEE. CDR3 amino acids: CASSVGTSGRRGAYEQYF. The CDR3 region has the DNA TGTGCCAGCAGCGTAGGGACTAGCGGCAGGAGGGGGGCCTACGAGCAGTACTTC.

This chain links TRBV5-1 with TRBJ2-3; the D gene is possibly TRBD2 (5 bases). This CDR3 region has 15 residues. Germline-derived CDR1 and CDR2 are SGHRS and YFSETQ. The V end was cut by 0 bases, the J end by 1 base, with 9 bases between. The CDR3 loop reads CASSLGQRGTDTQYF. The DNA for the CDR3 is TGCGCCAGCAGCTTGGGGCAGAGGGGCACAGATACGCAGTATTTT.

Worth noting for this clone: The sample holds other DNA sequences that translate to the same CDR3. The chain carries TRBV5-8 and TRBJ1-5; D is ambiguous. CDR3 length equals 16 residues. The V gene lost 0 bases and the J gene lost 1 base, with 11 bases spanning the gap. Germline lookup yields CDR1 SGHTS and CDR2 YDEGEE. CDR3 loop: CASSLASGRSNQPQHF. The CDR3 bases are TGTGCCAGCAGCTTGGCTTCGGGGAGGAGCAATCAGCCCCAGCATTTT.

V and J are TRBV12-5 and TRBJ2-3; D ambiguous. V lost 4 bases and J lost 7, with 12 bases in between. This CDR3 is built from 13 residues. Germline-derived CDR1 and CDR2 are LGHNT and FRNRAP. The CDR3 DNA is TGTGCTAGTGGTTCACGGTCCGAGAATACGCAGTATTTT. Protein sequence: CASGSRSENTQYF.

The chain combines TRBV6-5 with TRBJ2-7, with D hard to call. Germline V gene sequence: CDR1 MNHEY, CDR2 SVGAGI. V shed 0 bases and J shed 1 base, with 10 bases lying between them. The CDR3 has 15 residues. CDR3 amino acids: CASSYSTTSSYEQYF. The CDR3 coding sequence is TGTGCCAGCAGTTACTCGACAACTTCTTCCTACGAGCAGTACTTC.

The chain joins TRBV4-1 to TRBJ1-4, with unresolved D. CDR3 length: 18 amino acids. V lost 2 bases to trimming and J lost 0 bases, with 16 bases between them. Germline V gene sequence: CDR1 MGHRA, CDR2 YSYEKL. CDR3 in amino acids: CASSQKLPTVTTNEKLFF. The DNA of the CDR3 is TGCGCCAGCAGCCAAAAGTTGCCCACAGTTACAACTAATGAAAAACTGTTTTTT.

V is TRBV5-5 and J is TRBJ1-2; D is perhaps TRBD1 (5 bases). With 2 bases removed from V and 2 bases from J, the gap between germline ends came to 7 bases. The CDR3 loop spans 13 amino acids. The V gene's germline CDR1 is SGHKS and CDR2 YYEKEE (reference sequence). CDR3 bases: TGTGCCAGCAGCTTACGGGGGAACTATGGCTACACCTTC. Translating gives CASSLRGNYGYTF.

This clone was observed a handful of times. The V call is TRBV9, the J call TRBJ2-6; tentative D call: TRBD1 (7 bases). Per germline, CDR1 SGDLS and CDR2 YYNGEE. This CDR3 region has 17 residues. V lost 4 bases and J 1 base, leaving 15 bases between the germline ends. The CDR3 loop is CASSRGGGGSGANVLTF. Written as DNA, the CDR3 is TGTGCCAGCAGCCGTGGAGGGGGCGGTTCTGGGGCCAACGTCCTGACTTTC.

This clone has only one observation. J is TRBJ2-7 and V is TRBV6-1; TRBD1 agrees at 9 bases. CDR3 length equals 15 residues. From germline, CDR1 is MNHNS and CDR2 SASEGT. V dropped 6 bases and J dropped 6; count of bases not matched to a gene: 12. The DNA for the CDR3 is TGTGCCAGCAGGACCTTGGGGACAGGGTCGCGCGAGCAGTACTTC. This codes for CASRTLGTGSREQYF.

This clone has just one count. J is TRBJ2-6 and V is TRBV5-4; 13 positions match TRBD2. The CDR3 has 19 amino acids. CDR1 is SGHNT, CDR2 YYREEE, per germline (reference sequence). V lost 4 bases to trimming and J lost 0 bases; unmatched junction nucleotides: 7. CDR3 coding DNA: TGTGCCAGCAGCCAGAGGACTAGCGGGGGTTTCTCTGGGGCCAACGTCCTGACTTTC. Translated: CASSQRTSGGFSGANVLTF.

This chain uses TRBV21-1 with TRBJ1-1; TRBD1, the table's D call, was not compared with the DNA. TRBV21-1 is deemed a pseudogene. The CDR3 runs to 17 residues. The CDR3 DNA sequence: TGTGCCACCACCAAAGGAGGGGACAGGGGGGTATTGACTGAAGCTTTCTTT. Its protein product is CATTKGGDRGVLTEAFF.

This chain joins TRBV5-6 and TRBJ2-3; D gene uncertain. The germline CDR1 and CDR2 sequences are SGHDT and YYEEEE. CDR3 length: 13 residues. The V end lost 0 bases, the J end lost 4 bases, and 6 bases lay between the germline ends. The DNA of the CDR3 is TGTGCCAGCAGCTTGGATACTTCAGATACGCAGTATTTT. This translates into CASSLDTSDTQYF.

The chain employs TRBV7-9 and TRBJ1-2; no clear D. CDR3 length: 14 residues. Germline CDR1 and CDR2: SEHNR and FQNEAQ (reference sequence). V lost 1 base, J lost 11 bases, and 17 bases lay in between. The CDR3 DNA follows: TGTGCCAGCAGCTTAGAGAGCATGACCTCGAAATACACCTTC. Translated, it gives CASSLESMTSKYTF.

The V and J genes are TRBV5-6 and TRBJ2-3; no clear D gene. Germline CDR1 and CDR2: SGHDT and YYEEEE. The CDR3 loop spans 13 amino acids. Trimming left V 6 bases short and J 1 base short, with 9 bases between. CDR3: CASIRGGTDTQYF. The CDR3 DNA reads as TGTGCCAGCATTCGCGGAGGCACAGATACGCAGTATTTT.

The CDR3 sequence: CSVEERGDTQYF. Written as DNA, the CDR3 is TGCAGCGTTGAAGAACGGGGGGATACGCAGTATTTT. The V and J genes are TRBV29-1 and TRBJ2-3; D is perhaps TRBD2 (6 bases). Trimming pared 0 bases from V and 6 bases from J, leaving 7 bases between. The germline CDR1 and CDR2 sequences are SQVTM and ANQGSEA. This CDR3 has 12 residues.

V and J are TRBV5-1 and TRBJ1-4; D is ambiguous. The CDR3 length is 16 residues. Germline values: CDR1 SGHRS, CDR2 YFSETQ. Trimming left V 4 bases short and J 0 bases short, with 13 bases between. The DNA of the CDR3 is TGCGCCAGCAGCCTCCGGGCACTTGCAACTAATGAAAAACTGTTTTTT. As protein: CASSLRALATNEKLFF. The whole variable domain, remainder taken from reference TRBV5-1 and TRBJ1-4, is KAGVTQTPRYLIKTRGQQVTLSCSPISGHRSVSWYQQTPGQGLQFLFEYFSETQRNKGNFPGRFSGRQFSNSRSEMNVSTLELGDSALYLCASSLRALATNEKLFFGSGTQLSVL.

The CDR3 spells CASSLSQDAYNEQFF. CDR3 DNA sequence: TGTGCCAGCAGCTTGAGCCAGGACGCCTACAATGAGCAGTTCTTC. V usage is TRBV5-4 and J usage is TRBJ2-1, with D unclear. Trimming removed 1 base from V and 2 bases from J, with 10 bases in between. CDR1 and CDR2 from the germline V gene are SGHNT and YYREEE (reference sequence). This CDR3 spans 15 amino acids.

This clone was observed a handful of times. V and J are TRBV27 and TRBJ1-5; D perhaps matches TRBD1 (5 bases). V was trimmed by 5 bases and J by 6 bases, leaving 11 bases between them. CDR3 length: 13 residues. Per the germline V gene, CDR1 is MNHEY and CDR2 is SMNVEV (reference sequence). This CDR3 is CASSLQVFQPQHF. DNA for the CDR3: TGTGCCAGCAGTCTACAGGTGTTTCAGCCCCAGCATTTT.

The chain combines TRBV29-1 with TRBJ1-1, with D tentatively TRBD1 (6 bases). The CDR3 sequence is 12 residues long. Per germline, CDR1 SQVTM and CDR2 ANQGSEA. The V end was cut by 2 bases, the J end by 4 bases, with 8 bases between. The CDR3 protein is CSVETGTTEAFF. Written as DNA, the CDR3 is TGCAGCGTTGAAACAGGGACCACTGAAGCTTTCTTT.

Here the CDR3 DNA reads TGTGCCAGCAGCAAGGACCTTGGACGGAAAGTTGGGTTGTTACCGAACACTGAAGCTTTCTTT. Amino acid sequence: CASSKDLGRKVGLLPNTEAFF. The chain employs TRBV21-1 and TRBJ1-1. TRBV21-1 is a listed pseudogene. This CDR3 has 21 residues.

The V call is TRBV5-1, the J call TRBJ2-7, with a tentative D call TRBD2 (6 bases). V was shortened by 0 bases and J by 3 bases, with 10 bases between the two germline ends. The CDR3 is made up of 14 amino acids. Germline CDR1 is SGHRS and CDR2 is YFSETQ. The CDR3, as DNA: TGCGCCAGCAGCTTGGCCGGGGGTCGCTACGAGCAGTACTTC. Encoded protein: CASSLAGGRYEQYF.

This clone was seen a few times. The chain uses TRBV30 and TRBJ1-1; D is uncertain. Germline CDR1 and CDR2: GTSNPN and SVGIG (reference sequence). V shed 7 bases and J shed 0 bases, with 12 bases lying between them. The CDR3 is 13 amino acids. This CDR3 is CAYRVTVNTEAFF. CDR3 in DNA: TGTGCCTACCGTGTGACGGTGAACACTGAAGCTTTCTTT.